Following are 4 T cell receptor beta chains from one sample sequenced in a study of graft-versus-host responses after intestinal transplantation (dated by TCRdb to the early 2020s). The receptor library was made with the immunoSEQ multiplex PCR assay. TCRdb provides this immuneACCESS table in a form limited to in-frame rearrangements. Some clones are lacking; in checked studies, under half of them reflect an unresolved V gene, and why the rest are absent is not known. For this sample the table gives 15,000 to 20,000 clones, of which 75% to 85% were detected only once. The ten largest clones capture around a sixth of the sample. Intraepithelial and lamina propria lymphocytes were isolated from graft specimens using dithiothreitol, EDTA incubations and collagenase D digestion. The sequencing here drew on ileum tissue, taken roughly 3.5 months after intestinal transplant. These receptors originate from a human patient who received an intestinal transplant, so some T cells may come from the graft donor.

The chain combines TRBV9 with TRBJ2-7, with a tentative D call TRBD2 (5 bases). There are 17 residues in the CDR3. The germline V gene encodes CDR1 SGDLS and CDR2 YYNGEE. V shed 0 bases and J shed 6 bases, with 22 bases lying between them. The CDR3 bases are TGTGCCAGCAGCGTAGGATTGGGGATGGGCGAGGCGGGCGAGCAGTACTTC. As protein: CASSVGLGMGEAGEQYF.

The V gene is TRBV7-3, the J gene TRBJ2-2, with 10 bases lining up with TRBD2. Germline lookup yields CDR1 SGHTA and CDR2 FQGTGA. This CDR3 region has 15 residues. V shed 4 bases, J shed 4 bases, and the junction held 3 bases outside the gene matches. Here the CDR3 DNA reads TGTGCCAGCAGCTCCCTAGCGGGGGCCACCGGGGAGCTGTTTTTT. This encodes CASSSLAGATGELFF.

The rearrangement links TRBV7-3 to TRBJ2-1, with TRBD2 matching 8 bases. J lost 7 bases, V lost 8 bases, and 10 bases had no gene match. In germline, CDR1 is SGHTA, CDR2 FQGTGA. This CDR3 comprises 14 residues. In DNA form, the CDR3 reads TGTGCCAGCTCCCTATGGGGCGGGGGGAATGAGCAGTTCTTC. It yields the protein CASSLWGGGNEQFF.

CDR3 in DNA: TGCGCCAGCAGCCATCGTTCAGGGGGCCCGGAGACCCAGTACTTC. Protein sequence: CASSHRSGGPETQYF. The V gene is TRBV4-1, the J gene TRBJ2-5; TRBD1 matches 8 bases. Germline V gene lookup returns CDR1 MGHRA and CDR2 YSYEKL. V gave up 3 bases and J gave up 5 bases; unmatched junction bases: 8. The CDR3 is made up of 15 amino acids.